Listed here is a single T cell receptor beta chain. The sample is drawn from a study of blood T cell repertoires in COVID-19. Repertoires were generated with immunoSEQ multiplex PCR, while TCRdb's copy carries only in-frame clones and drops some. This sample has a few hundred thousand clones, with about four fifths found just once. The CDR3 totals 14 residues. Germline trimming cut 10 bases from V and 5 bases from J; bases unmatched to any gene: 9. Germline values: CDR1 LNHDA, CDR2 SQIVND (reference sequence). Participants, 18 to 89 years old, spanned around 25 US areas. Sample: PBMCs or T cells enriched from blood (not recorded which). This rearrangement joins TRBV19 to TRBJ2-2, with 8 bases matching TRBD1. The receptor was derived from a man in his fifties who had recovered from COVID-19. For the CDR3, the DNA is TGTGCCACTCAGACAGGGGTCGGAACCGGGGAGCTGTTTTTT. Amino acids: CATQTGVGTGELFF.